The sequence of this TCR beta chain was determined in a study of blood T cell repertoires in COVID-19. Overall study context: The samples span acute and convalescent COVID-19 from the United States, Italy and Spain.

Participant reports of clinical history set cohort assignment. The data were produced by immunoSEQ multiplex PCR, yet TCRdb's version contains in-frame clones alone and is incomplete. The table shows hundreds of thousands of clones, with over 75% occurring only once. The CDR3 is 11 residues long. CDR1 and CDR2 from the germline V gene are SGHRS and YFSETQ. Unmatched junction bases numbered 5, after V lost 7 bases and J lost 10 bases. The rearrangement uses TRBV5-1 and TRBJ1-2, with TRBD1 matching 9 bases. The receptor comes from a woman aged 30 to 39 who had recovered from COVID-19. The sequenced sample was PBMCs or T cells enriched from blood (not recorded which). CDR3 region: CASGTGPYYTF. In nucleotides, the CDR3 is TGCGCCAGCGGGACAGGGCCTTACTACACCTTC.